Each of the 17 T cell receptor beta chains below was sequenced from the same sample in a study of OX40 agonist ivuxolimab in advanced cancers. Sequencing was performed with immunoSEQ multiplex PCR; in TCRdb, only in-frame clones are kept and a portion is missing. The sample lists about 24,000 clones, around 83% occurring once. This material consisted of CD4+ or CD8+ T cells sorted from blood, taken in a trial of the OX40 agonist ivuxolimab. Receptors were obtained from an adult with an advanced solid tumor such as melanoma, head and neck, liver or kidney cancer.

The CDR3 DNA reads TGTGCCAGCAGCCTCCGAAACAGCGTGTACAATGAGCAGTTCTTC. It specifies CASSLRNSVYNEQFF. The chain has TRBV11-2 and TRBJ2-1; D ambiguous. The CDR3 is 15 amino acids. V lost 5 bases, J lost 4 bases, and 15 bases lay in between. Germline V gene sequence: CDR1 SGHAT, CDR2 FQNNGV. The full variable domain, in which reference TRBV11-2 and TRBJ2-1 provide the parts outside the CDR3, is EAGVAQSPRYKIIEKRQSVAFWCNPISGHATLYWYQQILGQGPKLLIQFQNNGVVDDSQLPKDRFSAERLKGVDSTLKIQPAKLEDSAVYLCASSLRNSVYNEQFFGPGTRLTVL.

CDR3 protein: CASSGTSGRTDTQYF. The CDR3 nucleotides are TGTGCCAGTAGTGGAACTAGCGGTCGCACAGATACGCAGTATTTT. V is TRBV19 and J is TRBJ2-3; 8 bases are a match to TRBD2. Germline lookup yields CDR1 LNHDA and CDR2 SQIVND (reference sequence). The CDR3 extends over 15 amino acids. The V segment lost 5 bases and the J segment 1 base; nucleotides outside the gene matches: 5.

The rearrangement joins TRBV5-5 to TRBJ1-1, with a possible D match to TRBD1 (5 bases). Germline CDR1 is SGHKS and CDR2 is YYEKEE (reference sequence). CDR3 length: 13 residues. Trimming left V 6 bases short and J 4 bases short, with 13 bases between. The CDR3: CASKGVQVTEAFF. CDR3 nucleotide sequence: TGTGCCAGCAAAGGGGTTCAGGTCACTGAAGCTTTCTTT.

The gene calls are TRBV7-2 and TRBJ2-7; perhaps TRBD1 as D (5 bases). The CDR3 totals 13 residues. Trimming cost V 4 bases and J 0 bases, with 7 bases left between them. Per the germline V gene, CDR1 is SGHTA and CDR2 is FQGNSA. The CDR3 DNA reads TGTGCCAGCAGCTCCAGGGTCTCCTACGAGCAGTACTTC. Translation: CASSSRVSYEQYF.

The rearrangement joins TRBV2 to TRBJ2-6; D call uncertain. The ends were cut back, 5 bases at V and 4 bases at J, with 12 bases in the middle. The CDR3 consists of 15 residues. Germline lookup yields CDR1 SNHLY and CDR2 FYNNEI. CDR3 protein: CASSREGRGANVLTF. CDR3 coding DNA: TGTGCCAGCAGTCGAGAAGGGCGAGGGGCCAACGTCCTGACTTTC.

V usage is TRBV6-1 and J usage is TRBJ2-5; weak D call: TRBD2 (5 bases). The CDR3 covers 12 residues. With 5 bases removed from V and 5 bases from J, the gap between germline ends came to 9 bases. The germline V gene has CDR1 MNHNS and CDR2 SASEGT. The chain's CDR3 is CASSLEDETQYF. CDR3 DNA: TGTGCCAGCAGTTTGGAGGATGAGACCCAGTACTTC.

The CDR3 here is CASSQDQRSEQFF. Here the CDR3 DNA reads TGTGCCAGCAGCCAAGATCAGAGGAGTGAGCAGTTCTTC. The V gene is TRBV4-2, the J gene TRBJ2-1, with D unresolved. There are 13 residues in the CDR3. From germline, CDR1 is LGHNA and CDR2 YNFKEQ. V shed 0 bases and J shed 9 bases, with 9 bases lying between them.

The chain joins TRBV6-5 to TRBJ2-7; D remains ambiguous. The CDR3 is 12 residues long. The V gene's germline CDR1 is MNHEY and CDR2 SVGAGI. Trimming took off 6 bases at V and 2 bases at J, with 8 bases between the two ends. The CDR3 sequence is CASSRQTYEQYF. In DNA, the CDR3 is TGTGCCAGCAGCCGCCAGACCTACGAGCAGTACTTC.

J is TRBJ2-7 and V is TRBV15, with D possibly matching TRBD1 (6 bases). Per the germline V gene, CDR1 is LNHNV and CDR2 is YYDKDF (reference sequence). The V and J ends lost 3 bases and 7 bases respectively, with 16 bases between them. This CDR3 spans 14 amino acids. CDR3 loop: CATSRTGQSREQYF. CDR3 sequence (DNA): TGTGCCACCAGCAGGACGGGACAATCAAGGGAGCAGTACTTC.

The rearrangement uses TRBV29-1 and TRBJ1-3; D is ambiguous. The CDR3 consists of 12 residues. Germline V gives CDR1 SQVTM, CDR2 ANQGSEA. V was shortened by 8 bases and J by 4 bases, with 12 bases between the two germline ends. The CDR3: CSILGRGNTIYF. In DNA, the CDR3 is TGCAGCATCCTGGGTCGGGGAAACACCATATATTTT.

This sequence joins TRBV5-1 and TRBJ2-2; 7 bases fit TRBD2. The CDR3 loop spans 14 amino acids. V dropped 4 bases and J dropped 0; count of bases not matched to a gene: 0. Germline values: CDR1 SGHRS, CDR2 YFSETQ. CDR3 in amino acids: CASSGGANTGELFF. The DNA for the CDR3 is TGCGCCAGCAGCGGGGGGGCGAACACCGGGGAGCTGTTTTTT.

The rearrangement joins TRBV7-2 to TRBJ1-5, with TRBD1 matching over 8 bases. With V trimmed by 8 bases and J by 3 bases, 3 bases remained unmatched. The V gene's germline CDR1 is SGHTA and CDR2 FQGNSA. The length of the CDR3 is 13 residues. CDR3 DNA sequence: TGTGCCAGCGGACAGGGAATCAATCAGCCCCAGCATTTT. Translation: CASGQGINQPQHF.

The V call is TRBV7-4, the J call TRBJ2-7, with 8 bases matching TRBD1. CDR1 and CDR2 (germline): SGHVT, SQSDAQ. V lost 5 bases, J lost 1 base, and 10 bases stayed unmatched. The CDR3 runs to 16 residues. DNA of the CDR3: TGTGCCAGCAGCCTAACCGCCGGGACAGGATCCTACGAGCAGTACTTC. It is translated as CASSLTAGTGSYEQYF. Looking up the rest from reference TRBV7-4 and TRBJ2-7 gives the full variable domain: GAGVSQSPRYKVAKRGRDVALRCDSISGHVTLYWYRQTLGQGSEVLTYSQSDAQRDKSGRPSGRFSAERPERSVSTLKIQRTEQGDSAVYLCASSLTAGTGSYEQYFGPGTRLTVT.

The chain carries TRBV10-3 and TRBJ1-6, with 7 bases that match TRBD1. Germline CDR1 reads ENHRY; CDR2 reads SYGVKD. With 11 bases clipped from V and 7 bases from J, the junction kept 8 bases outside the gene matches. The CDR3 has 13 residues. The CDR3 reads CAGKGADNSPLHF. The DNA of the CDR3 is TGTGCCGGCAAGGGGGCGGACAATTCACCCCTCCACTTT.

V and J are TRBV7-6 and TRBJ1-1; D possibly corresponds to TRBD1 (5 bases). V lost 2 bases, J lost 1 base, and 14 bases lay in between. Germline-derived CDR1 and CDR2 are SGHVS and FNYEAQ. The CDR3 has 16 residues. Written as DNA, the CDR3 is TGTGCCAGCAGCTTACATGGACGGGACCCGAACACTGAAGCTTTCTTT. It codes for CASSLHGRDPNTEAFF.

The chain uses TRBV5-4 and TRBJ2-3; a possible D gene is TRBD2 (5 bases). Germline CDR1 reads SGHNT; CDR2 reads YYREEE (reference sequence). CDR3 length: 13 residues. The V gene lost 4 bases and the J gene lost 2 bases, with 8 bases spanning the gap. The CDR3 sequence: CASSPRDTDTQYF. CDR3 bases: TGTGCCAGCAGCCCCCGGGACACAGATACGCAGTATTTT.

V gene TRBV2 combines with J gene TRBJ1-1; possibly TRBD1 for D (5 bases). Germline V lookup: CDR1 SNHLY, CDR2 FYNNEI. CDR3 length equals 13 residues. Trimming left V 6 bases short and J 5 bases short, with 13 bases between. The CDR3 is CASSSRATTEAFF. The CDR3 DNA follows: TGTGCCAGCAGCTCCAGGGCGACAACTGAAGCTTTCTTT.